This T cell receptor (beta chain) was retrieved from a study of beta chain features in type 1 diabetes. Findings and limits, study-wide: The VDJ junctions of type 1 diabetes patients carried fewer insertions and more deletions. It was among patients, rather than healthy donors, that naive, central memory and Treg TCRB repertoires appeared more similar.

The entirety of the isolated RNA underwent reverse transcription, so expressed TCRB transcripts were sequenced. Data came from immunoSEQ multiplex PCR; TCRdb stores just in-frame clones and leaves some out. The sample includes a few hundred thousand clones, about 32% seen only once; the top ten take 0.05% to 0.065%. About this clone itself: Its antigen is not identified.

The germline V gene has CDR1 SGHDN and CDR2 FVKESK. V shed 0 bases and J 2 bases; nucleotides not matched to a gene: 4. This CDR3 has 17 residues. Every single donor gave one heparinised blood draw, and these averaged about 110 mL. CD45RO/CCR7/CD25/CD127/CD95/CD27 separated CD4+ naive, central memory, regulatory and stem cell-like memory cells by sorting. The receptor's source is a man aged 18 to 29 in good health. What was sequenced was naive CD4+ T cells from blood. The chain combines TRBV14 with TRBJ2-1; 10 bases are shared with TRBD2. The CDR3 sequence is CASSQDKTSGPYNEQFF. The CDR3 DNA reads as TGTGCCAGCAGCCAAGATAAGACTAGCGGGCCCTACAATGAGCAGTTCTTC.